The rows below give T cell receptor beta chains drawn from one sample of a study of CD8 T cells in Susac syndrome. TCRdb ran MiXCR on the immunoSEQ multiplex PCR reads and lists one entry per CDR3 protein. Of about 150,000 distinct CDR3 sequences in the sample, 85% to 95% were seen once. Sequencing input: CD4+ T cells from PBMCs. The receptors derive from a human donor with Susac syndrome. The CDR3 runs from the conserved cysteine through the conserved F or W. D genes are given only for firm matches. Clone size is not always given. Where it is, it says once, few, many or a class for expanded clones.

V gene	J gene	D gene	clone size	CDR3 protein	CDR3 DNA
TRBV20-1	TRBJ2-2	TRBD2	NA	CSARTSGGHGGELFF	TGCAGTGCTCGGACTAGCGGGGGCCATGGGGGGGAGCTGTTTTTT
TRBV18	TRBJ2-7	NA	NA	CASSPAGGGEYF	TGTGCCAGCTCACCGGCAGGGGGAGGGGAGTACTTC
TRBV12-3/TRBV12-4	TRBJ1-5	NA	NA	CASTVQGVGPQHF	TGTGCCAGCACCGTACAGGGCGTCGGGCCCCAGCATTTT
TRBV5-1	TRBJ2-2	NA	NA	CASSIQGVTGELFF	TGCGCCAGCAGCATACAGGGTGTCACCGGGGAGCTGTTTTTT
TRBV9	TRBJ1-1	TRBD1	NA	CASREYRGDTEAFF	TGTGCCAGCAGGGAATACAGGGGGGACACTGAAGCTTTCTTT
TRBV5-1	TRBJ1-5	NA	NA	CASSLDSGRNQPQHF	TGCGCCAGCAGCTTGGACAGCGGAAGGAATCAGCCCCAGCATTTT
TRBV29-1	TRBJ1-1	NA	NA	CSVDGGAGLITEAFF	TGCAGCGTTGATGGAGGGGCCGGCCTGATCACTGAAGCTTTCTTT
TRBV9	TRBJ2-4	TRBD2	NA	CASSVATGGGNIQYF	TGTGCCAGCAGCGTAGCTACGGGGGGGGGAAACATTCAGTACTTC
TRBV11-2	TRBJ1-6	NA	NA	CASSLEAGDSPLHF	TGTGCCAGCAGCTTAGAGGCAGGGGATTCACCCCTCCACTTT
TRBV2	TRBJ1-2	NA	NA	CASSAPNYGYTF	TGTGCCAGCAGCGCTCCGAACTATGGCTACACCTTC
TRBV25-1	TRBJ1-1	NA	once	CASRDGPNTEAFF	TGTGCCAGCAGGGACGGTCCGAACACTGAAGCTTTCTTT
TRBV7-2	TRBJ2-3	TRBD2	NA	CASSPAARGGRDTQYF	TGTGCCAGCAGCCCAGCAGCTCGCGGGGGACGAGATACGCAGTATTTT